The next 28 T cell receptor beta chains were all read from a single sample in a study of blood T cell repertoires in COVID-19. Assay: immunoSEQ multiplex PCR; the TCRdb copy retains only in-frame clones and omits some. The sample carries under 400,000 clones, 87% recorded once. The sequenced sample was PBMCs or T cells enriched from blood (not recorded which). The receptors originated from a man aged 40-50 years in a cohort exposed to, infected with or recovered from COVID-19 (not recorded which).

This chain uses TRBV5-4 with TRBJ2-7; 9 nucleotides line up with TRBD1. The CDR3 length is 15 residues. The V segment lost 4 bases and the J segment 7 bases; nucleotides outside the gene matches: 12. Germline lookup yields CDR1 SGHNT and CDR2 YYREEE (reference sequence). The CDR3 DNA reads as TGTGCCAGCAGCAGAGGGACAGGGAGGGGGGATGAGCAGTACTTC. It specifies CASSRGTGRGDEQYF.

The V call is TRBV5-6, the J call TRBJ2-6, with D maybe TRBD1 (5 bases). Per germline, CDR1 SGHDT and CDR2 YYEEEE. The CDR3 has 17 residues. Trimming took 4 bases from V and 0 from J, leaving 14 bases between them. The DNA of the CDR3 is TGTGCCAGCAGCAGGACAAGATCCAGCTCTGGGGCCAACGTCCTGACTTTC. As protein: CASSRTRSSSGANVLTF.

V gene TRBV28 combines with J gene TRBJ2-7; D is unclear. Germline values: CDR1 MDHEN, CDR2 SYDVKM. The germline V and J ends were trimmed by 10 bases and 4 bases, with 8 bases remaining between them. The CDR3 has 10 residues. CDR3 loop: CATKHYEQYF. The CDR3 bases are TGTGCCACCAAACATTACGAGCAGTACTTC.

The V call is TRBV28, the J call TRBJ1-2; D ambiguous. The CDR3 has 11 residues. Germline V CDR1 and CDR2: MDHEN, SYDVKM. The V end was cut by 5 bases, the J end by 2 bases, with 3 bases between. CDR3 protein: CASSTNYGYTF. In DNA form, the CDR3 reads TGTGCCAGCAGTACAAACTATGGCTACACCTTC.

The chain uses TRBV5-6 and TRBJ2-1, with 8 bases that match TRBD2. The germline V gene has CDR1 SGHDT and CDR2 YYEEEE. The CDR3 is 16 residues long. Trimming took 2 bases from V and 2 from J; bases not matched to a gene: 6. The CDR3 protein is CASSLLAGRAYNEQFF. DNA for the CDR3: TGTGCCAGCAGCTTATTAGCGGGAAGGGCCTACAATGAGCAGTTCTTC.

This clone was observed a few times. The CDR3: CASSPGDRNSGNTIYF. The CDR3 nucleotides read TGCGCCAGCAGCCCCGGGGACAGGAACTCTGGAAACACCATATATTTT. V and J are TRBV5-1 and TRBJ1-3; 8 nucleotides match TRBD1. Germline loops: CDR1 SGHRS, CDR2 YFSETQ. The CDR3 runs to 16 residues. V was pared by 4 bases and J by 0 bases, with 6 bases of the junction left unmatched.

The V call is TRBV6-5, the J call TRBJ1-1; D is unresolved. Germline V lookup: CDR1 MNHEY, CDR2 SVGAGI. The CDR3 is made up of 14 amino acids. Trimming pared 7 bases from V and 1 base from J, leaving 13 bases between. The CDR3 loop reads CASTAWQSNTEAFF. CDR3 coding DNA: TGTGCCAGCACCGCCTGGCAGTCGAACACTGAAGCTTTCTTT.

The J gene is TRBJ2-6, the V gene TRBV3-1 (or the pseudogene TRBV3-2); the D gene is possibly TRBD1 (5 bases). From germline, CDR1 is LGHDT and CDR2 YNNKEL (reference sequence). The CDR3 has 15 residues. V lost 7 bases and J 3 bases, leaving 13 bases between the germline ends. This chain's CDR3 is CASTSAGNGANVLTF. CDR3 DNA: TGTGCCAGCACCTCCGCAGGGAATGGGGCCAACGTCCTGACTTTC.

The rearrangement links TRBV4-2 to TRBJ2-1; 10 bases are shared with TRBD2. The V segment lost 2 bases and the J segment 5 bases; nucleotides outside the gene matches: 3. Germline CDR1 is LGHNA and CDR2 is YNFKEQ. The CDR3 has 15 amino acids. The CDR3, as DNA: TGTGCCAGCAGCCAACGACTAGCGGGTAACAATGAGCAGTTCTTC. This codes for CASSQRLAGNNEQFF.

The V call is TRBV30, the J call TRBJ1-2; D is possibly TRBD1 (5 bases). V was cut by 4 bases and J by 0 bases, with 9 bases left in between. In germline, CDR1 is GTSNPN, CDR2 SVGIG (reference sequence). This CDR3 region has 13 residues. The CDR3 DNA is TGTGCCTGGATGGGGCAGGCTAACTATGGCTACACCTTC. This gives the protein CAWMGQANYGYTF.

The chain has TRBV7-2 and TRBJ1-1, with D possibly TRBD1 on 5 matching bases. The V end was cut by 5 bases, the J end by 4 bases, with 14 bases between. CDR1 SGHTA and CDR2 FQGNSA come from the germline V gene. The CDR3 covers 14 residues. CDR3 amino acids: CASSRGHGGTEAFF. The CDR3 DNA is TGTGCCAGCAGCCGGGGCCACGGGGGCACTGAAGCTTTCTTT. Together with reference TRBV7-2 and TRBJ1-1, the CDR3 gives the full variable domain: GAGVSQSPSNKVTEKGKDVELRCDPISGHTALYWYRQSLGQGLEFLIYFQGNSAPDKSGLPSDRFSAERTGGSVSTLTIQRTQQEDSAVYLCASSRGHGGTEAFFGQGTRLTVV.

The gene calls are TRBV4-1 and TRBJ2-5, with D possibly matching TRBD1 (6 bases). The V gene's germline CDR1 is MGHRA and CDR2 YSYEKL. CDR3 length: 13 residues. V was clipped by 4 bases and J by 5 bases, with 11 bases between them. The CDR3 is CASSPDSSETQYF. In nucleotides, the CDR3 is TGCGCCAGCAGCCCGGACAGTAGCGAGACCCAGTACTTC.

The gene calls are TRBV25-1 and TRBJ1-4; 8 nucleotides align to TRBD1. The germline CDR1 and CDR2 sequences are MGHDK and SYGVNS. Losses at the gene ends were 5 bases for V and 8 bases for J; bases not matched to a gene: 10. The CDR3 loop spans 15 amino acids. The CDR3 loop reads CASSTLQGVGEKLFF. In DNA, the CDR3 is TGTGCCAGCAGTACCTTACAGGGGGTGGGGGAAAAACTGTTTTTT.

The chain recombines TRBV14 with TRBJ2-2; the match to TRBD2 covers 14 bases. This CDR3 region has 14 residues. Germline V gene data show CDR1 as SGHDN and CDR2 as FVKESK. After removal of 4 bases from V and 12 bases from J, the junction contained 4 bases not matched to a gene. CDR3 protein: CASSPGTSGSQLFF. The DNA for the CDR3 is TGTGCCAGCAGCCCCGGGACTAGCGGGAGTCAGCTGTTTTTT.

CDR3 loop: CASRSTPSYNEQFF. Written as DNA, the CDR3 is TGCGCCAGCAGGAGTACGCCCTCCTACAATGAGCAGTTCTTC. The V gene is TRBV10-1, the J gene TRBJ2-1, with D uncertain. Trimming cost V 6 bases and J 0 bases, with 9 bases left between them. The CDR3 extends over 14 amino acids. Germline V gene sequence: CDR1 WNHNN, CDR2 SYGVQD (reference sequence).

The rearrangement joins TRBV29-1 to TRBJ1-1, with 9 bases that match TRBD1. The V segment lost 6 bases and the J segment 5 bases; nucleotides outside the gene matches: 4. The germline gives CDR1 SQVTM, CDR2 ANQGSEA. This CDR3 is built from 12 residues. The CDR3 sequence: CSVGTGRTEAFF. The DNA for the CDR3 is TGCAGCGTAGGGACAGGGCGGACTGAAGCTTTCTTT.

The chain recombines TRBV7-9 with TRBJ1-5, with a weak D call TRBD1 (5 bases). Trimming removed 4 bases at V and 6 bases at J, with 16 bases between. Per the germline V gene, CDR1 is SEHNR and CDR2 is FQNEAQ (reference sequence). There are 15 residues in the CDR3. The CDR3: CASSSAGTRGQPQHF. The DNA of the CDR3 is TGTGCCAGCAGCTCCGCCGGGACTAGAGGTCAGCCCCAGCATTTT.

The chain uses TRBV2 and TRBJ2-3, with TRBD2 matching 9 bases. CDR3 length: 14 residues. V trimming: 7 bases; J trimming: 5 bases; junction bases outside the gene matches: 7. Germline values: CDR1 SNHLY, CDR2 FYNNEI. This chain's CDR3 is CASISGRVQDTQYF. The CDR3 DNA sequence: TGTGCCAGCATTAGCGGGAGAGTTCAAGATACGCAGTATTTT.

The chain is built from TRBV27 and TRBJ2-3; 10 positions agree with TRBD2. This CDR3 spans 17 amino acids. Germline loops: CDR1 MNHEY, CDR2 SMNVEV (reference sequence). The V and J ends lost 5 bases and 3 bases, in that order; junction bases with no gene match: 11. In DNA, the CDR3 is TGTGCCAGCAGTCCCCTCCTAGCGGGAGAGGGGACAGATACGCAGTATTTT. The encoded protein is CASSPLLAGEGTDTQYF.

The chain links TRBV6-5 to TRBJ2-7, with TRBD2 identical over 10 bases. Trimming took 6 bases from V and 5 from J; bases not matched to a gene: 4. The length of the CDR3 is 13 residues. Per the germline V gene, CDR1 is MNHEY and CDR2 is SVGAGI. CDR3 DNA sequence: TGTGCCAGCAGACCTAGCGGGAGCGACGAGCAGTACTTC. This gives the protein CASRPSGSDEQYF.

The chain is built from TRBV10-3 and TRBJ2-3; D may be TRBD2 (6 bases). Germline values: CDR1 ENHRY, CDR2 SYGVKD. V was pared by 6 bases and J by 4 bases, with 11 bases between. The CDR3 is made up of 13 amino acids. The CDR3 DNA sequence: TGTGCCATCAGAGGCGGAGGGCCAGATACGCAGTATTTT. It translates to CAIRGGGPDTQYF.

The chain has TRBV5-4 and TRBJ1-1, with TRBD1 matching over 8 bases. After removal of 10 bases from V and 2 bases from J, the junction contained 7 bases not matched to a gene. Germline V CDR1 and CDR2: SGHNT, YYREEE (reference sequence). The CDR3 spans 13 residues. CDR3 in DNA: TGTGCCGGGACAGGATGGGGAAACACTGAAGCTTTCTTT. This gives the protein CAGTGWGNTEAFF. Supplemented by reference TRBV5-4 and TRBJ1-1, the full variable domain reads ETGVTQSPTHLIKTRGQQVTLRCSSQSGHNTVSWYQQALGQGPQFIFQYYREEENGRGNFPPRFSGLQFPNYSSELNVNALELDDSALYLCAGTGWGNTEAFFGQGTRLTVV.

The chain joins TRBV19 to TRBJ2-7, with 7 bases aligning to TRBD1. V shed 1 base, J shed 2 bases, and the junction held 11 bases outside the gene matches. This CDR3 comprises 17 residues. CDR1 is LNHDA and CDR2 is SQIVND in the germline V gene (reference sequence). The CDR3 DNA sequence: TGTGCCAGTAGTATAGTGAAACGGCCGGGACAGCCCTACGAGCAGTACTTC. Protein sequence: CASSIVKRPGQPYEQYF.

The chain employs TRBV7-3 and TRBJ2-1; TRBD2 aligns across 8 bases. This CDR3 is 15 amino acids long. V dropped 4 bases and J dropped 2; count of bases not matched to a gene: 4. The germline CDR1 and CDR2 sequences are SGHTA and FQGTGA. The DNA for the CDR3 is TGTGCCAGCAGCTCTACTAGCGGTACCTACAATGAGCAGTTCTTC. Protein product: CASSSTSGTYNEQFF.

For the CDR3, the DNA is TGTGCCAGCAGGGAGGGCCTCAATCAGCCCCAGCATTTT. Residues: CASREGLNQPQHF. The chain employs TRBV7-2 and TRBJ1-5; D not resolved. The germline V gene encodes CDR1 SGHTA and CDR2 FQGNSA. Trimming shortened V by 6 bases and J by 3 bases, and 9 bases separated the two germline ends. The length of the CDR3 is 13 residues.

This clone has more than one count but fewer than ten. V usage is TRBV5-1 and J usage is TRBJ2-1, with D perhaps TRBD2 (6 bases). The V gene's germline CDR1 is SGHRS and CDR2 YFSETQ. The CDR3 is 15 amino acids. V gave up 1 base and J gave up 1 base, with 9 bases separating them. CDR3 sequence (DNA): TGCGCCAGCAGCTTGTCGGGACTTTCCTACAATGAGCAGTTCTTC. This sequence encodes CASSLSGLSYNEQFF.

The chain links TRBV19 to TRBJ1-3; maybe TRBD1 (5 bases). Trimming removed 5 bases from V and 0 bases from J, with 14 bases in between. The CDR3 length is 16 residues. The germline gives CDR1 LNHDA, CDR2 SQIVND (reference sequence). In DNA form, the CDR3 reads TGTGCCAGTAGTGCGCCTCAGGGATTCTCTGGAAACACCATATATTTT. This gives the protein CASSAPQGFSGNTIYF.

The J gene is TRBJ1-1, the V gene TRBV5-1; no reliable D call. Trimming removed 2 bases from V and 0 bases from J, with 11 bases in between. Germline lookup yields CDR1 SGHRS and CDR2 YFSETQ. This CDR3 region has 15 residues. CDR3 region: CASSFESLVNTEAFF. CDR3 DNA: TGCGCCAGCAGCTTTGAGAGTTTGGTGAACACTGAAGCTTTCTTT. The full variable domain, with the rest looked up from reference TRBV5-1 and TRBJ1-1, is KAGVTQTPRYLIKTRGQQVTLSCSPISGHRSVSWYQQTPGQGLQFLFEYFSETQRNKGNFPGRFSGRQFSNSRSEMNVSTLELGDSALYLCASSFESLVNTEAFFGQGTRLTVV.